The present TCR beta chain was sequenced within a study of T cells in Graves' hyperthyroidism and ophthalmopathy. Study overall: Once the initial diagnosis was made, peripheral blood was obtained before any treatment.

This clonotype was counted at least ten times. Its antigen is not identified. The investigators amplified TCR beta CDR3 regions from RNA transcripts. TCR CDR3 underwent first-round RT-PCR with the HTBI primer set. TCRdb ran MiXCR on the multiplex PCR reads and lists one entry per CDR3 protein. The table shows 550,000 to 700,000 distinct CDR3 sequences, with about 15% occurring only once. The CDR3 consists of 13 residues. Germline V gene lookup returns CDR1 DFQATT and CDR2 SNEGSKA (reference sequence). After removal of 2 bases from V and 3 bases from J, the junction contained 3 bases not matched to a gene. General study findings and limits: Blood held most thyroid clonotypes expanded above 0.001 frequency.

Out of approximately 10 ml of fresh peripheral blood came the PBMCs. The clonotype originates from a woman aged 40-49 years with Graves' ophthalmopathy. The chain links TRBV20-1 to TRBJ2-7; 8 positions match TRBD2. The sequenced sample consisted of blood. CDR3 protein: CSARLLAGYEQYF. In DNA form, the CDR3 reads TGCAGTGCTAGACTTCTAGCGGGCTACGAGCAGTACTTC.